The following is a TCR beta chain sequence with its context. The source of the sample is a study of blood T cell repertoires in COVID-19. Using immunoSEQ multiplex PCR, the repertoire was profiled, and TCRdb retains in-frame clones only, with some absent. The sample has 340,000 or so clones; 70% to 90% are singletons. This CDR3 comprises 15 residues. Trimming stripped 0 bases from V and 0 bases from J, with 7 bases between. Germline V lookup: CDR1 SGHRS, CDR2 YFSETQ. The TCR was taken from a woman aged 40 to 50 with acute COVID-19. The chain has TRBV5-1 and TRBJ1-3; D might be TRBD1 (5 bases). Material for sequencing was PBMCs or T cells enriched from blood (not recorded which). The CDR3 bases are TGCGCCAGCAGCTTGGAAGGGGACTCTGGAAACACCATATATTTT. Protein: CASSLEGDSGNTIYF.